Listed below are T cell receptor beta chains from one sample, sequenced in a study of cytomegalovirus exposure and HLA in healthy donors. This table comes from immunoSEQ multiplex PCR, and its TCRdb copy is limited to in-frame clones, with some not included. The sample has around 200,000 clones, 65% to 90% seen once. The specimen sequenced was PBMCs. Receptors originate from a woman in her fifties or sixties in good health and CMV-seronegative. Each CDR3 is given with its conserved first and last residue.

13 TRBJ2-5 TRBV2 CASRWLGGETQYF
15 TRBJ2-4 TRBV28 CASSISGPNENIQYF
14 TRBJ2-7 TRBV28 CASMPWAGEGEQYF
16 TRBJ1-1 TRBV19 CASSGQGALTNTEAFF
15 TRBJ1-1 TRBV5-5 CASSLGTAGNTEAFF
12 TRBJ2-7 TRBV7-9 CASSSQGYEQYF
17 TRBJ2-5 TRBV9 CASSSPGRSPGQETQYF
15 TRBJ1-3 TRBV5-1 CASSLDGHSGNTIYF
13 TRBJ2-1 TRBV5-8 CASSFFGGNEQFF
15 TRBJ1-4 TRBV10-2 CASTTGAARNEKLFF
15 TRBJ2-3 TRBV9 CASSRSGSAADTQYF
11 TRBJ2-3 TRBV5-8 CASLFSDTQYF
15 TRBJ2-5 TRBV7-7 CASSLALGGRETQYF
15 TRBJ2-1 TRBV18 CASSELAGIYNEQFF
11 TRBJ2-7 TRBV7-3 CASRRDRPIYF
14 TRBJ2-7 TRBV28 CASGPGGGLYEQYF
16 TRBJ1-2 TRBV5-4 CASSLGGAGGLDGYTF
13 TRBJ1-2 TRBV6-4 CASSDLERSFYTF
15 TRBJ2-1 TRBV29-1 CSVATSGRTDNEQFF
16 TRBJ1-5 TRBV7-9 CASSSTGGDGNQPQHF
13 TRBJ2-5 TRBV11-3 CASSPGVGETQYF
19 TRBJ2-3 TRBV11-2 CASSPNALLAGLQIDTQYF
14 TRBJ2-7 TRBV7-9 CASSSTGITYEQYF
14 TRBJ2-7 TRBV19 CASSRDTISYEQYF
11 TRBJ2-5 TRBV27 CASSFGVTQYF
17 TRBJ2-3 TRBV7-3 CASSLRGLAGGTDTQYF
14 TRBJ2-7 TRBV5-1 CASSPRAGSYEQYF
18 TRBJ1-2 TRBV5-1 CASSLVLGGPTRLNGYTF
14 TRBJ1-2 TRBV9 CASSFTGGYGGYTF
14 . TRBV5-4 CASSGGVTPYEQYF
15 TRBJ2-7 TRBV7-2 CASSLGQGGSYEQYF
16 TRBJ1-5 TRBV7-9 CASSLNQGAGGQPQHF
17 TRBJ1-2 TRBV5-1 CASSRGVETARNYGYTF
13 TRBJ1-1 TRBV7-9 CASKLAGNTEAFF
19 TRBJ2-4 TRBV7-5 CVRSKGLAEDFSAKNIQYF
14 TRBJ1-3 TRBV19 CASSVTGFGNTIYF
17 TRBJ1-1 TRBV28 CASSYRPFTAINTEAFF
15 TRBJ1-1 TRBV6-1 CASSAPGLMNTEAFF
14 TRBJ2-5 TRBV6-6 CASRYSGVEETQYF
19 TRBJ2-2 TRBV5-4 CASSSGTSGRTANTGELFF
12 TRBJ1-5 TRBV6-1 CASRTGGQPQHF
15 TRBJ1-4 TRBV14 CASSRGTALGEKLFF
15 TRBJ2-2 TRBV5-4 CASYPGLAPSGELFF
16 TRBJ1-1 TRBV27 CASSSTGFTSNTEAFF
11 TRBJ2-5 TRBV7-9 CASSLYETQYF
13 TRBJ2-1 TRBV7-8 CASSPFTREEQFF
12 TRBJ1-4 TRBV30 CAWRARREKLFF
14 . TRBV19 CASSQGLGSYEQYF
13 TRBJ1-1 TRBV11-2 CASSLGRGGEAFF
13 TRBJ1-3 TRBV2 CASGGARGNTIYF
14 TRBJ1-5 TRBV18 CASGTGSGNQPQHF
15 TRBJ2-2 TRBV7-2 CASSIGGAGTGELFF
15 TRBJ2-3 TRBV19 CASSTIDSRTDTQYF
12 TRBJ2-3 TRBV6-5 CASSSPRDTQYF
14 TRBJ2-3 TRBV7-9 CASSSRGGSDTQYF
17 TRBJ2-7 TRBV28 CASSFRKGLAGGNEQYF
15 TRBJ2-7 TRBV2 CASSSTGIPFDEQYF
16 TRBJ2-7 TRBV7-8 CASSPRGGAGAYEQYF
13 TRBJ2-7 TRBV27 CASSYREGYEQYF